The present entry profiles one T cell receptor (beta chain) with its context. Which antigen it targets is not known. Within one base of it there is no much larger clone, and no base qualities were kept. These data are taken from a study of Ad26.COV2.S vaccination and SARS-CoV-2 variants (dated by TCRdb to the early 2020s). Regarding the complete study: Vaccine-arm donors were drawn from COV1001, a multicentre, randomized, double-blind, placebo-controlled phase I-IIa trial of Ad26.COV2.S in healthy adults. The TCR-sequenced set comprised about 32 samples: approximately 20 Ad26.COV2.S vaccine recipients, 5 placebo recipients and 8 SARS-CoV-2 convalescent individuals. Ad26.COV2.S was given intramuscularly at 5x10^10 or 1x10^11 viral particles, as a single shot or as two shots 56 days apart. Blinding of investigators to trial group allocation was maintained during experiments and outcome assessment. The specificity and breadth of SARS-CoV-2-reactive T cell receptors after Ad26.COV2.S vaccination were assessed by TCRbeta repertoire sequencing. Trial participants were randomized into five groups of five: low-dose or high-dose Ad26.COV2.S given once or twice, or placebo on both occasions. Broad study findings and their caveats: After vaccination, spike-specific CD8+ and CD4+ T cell responses were reported to show substantial breadth. Comparable non-spike TCR breadth was observed between vaccine and placebo recipients, consistent with only spike being contained in the vaccine. Compared with placebo recipients, Ad26.COV2.S recipients showed higher spike-specific TCR breadth (P = 0.0014). According to the authors, total T cell responses may have been underestimated by the TCR breadth and depth analyses. The study was not powered to compare responses between vaccine doses or regimens.

The intended sense of this specimen's treatment or condition label: about 20 received Ad26.COV2.S at low or high dose, single or two shots; several received placebo; per-sample allocation not given. Repertoires of vaccine and placebo recipients were sequenced from samples collected on day 63 after the first injection. Between 29 July and 7 August 2020, Cohort 1b enrolled 20 to 30 adults aged 18-55 years at one site in Boston, USA. Ad26.COV2.S was a replication-incompetent adenovirus type 26 vector expressing a prefusion-stabilized SARS-CoV-2 spike protein from the original Wuhan strain. The immunoSEQ Assay was used to sequence TCRbeta CDR3 regions. After extraction, genomic DNA underwent amplification by bias-controlled multiplex PCR, followed by high-throughput sequencing. The authors processed their data as follows. To quantify the absolute abundance of every unique TCRbeta CDR3 region, sequences were collapsed and filtered. Usable DNA was measured by amplifying reference genes present in all nucleated cells, and TCRbeta template counts were normalized to that usable DNA to estimate T cell fraction. Repertoire TCRs were annotated as SARS-CoV-2-specific when V gene, CDR3 amino acid sequence and J gene were exactly matched to a known reactive TCR set. The reference SARS-CoV-2 TCR set was obtained from MIRA and was filtered for enrichment in COVID-19-positive ImmuneCODE repertoires, whereby public or cross-reactive TCRs were removed. Using the MIRA antigens, annotated TCRs were further analysed by specific ORF or by position within an ORF. Breadth was defined as the number of annotated unique rearrangements divided by the total number of unique productive rearrangements, and depth was defined as the summed frequency of the annotated unique rearrangements. Two-sided Wilcoxon rank-sum tests were used to compare TCR breadth between groups. TCRdb provides this immuneACCESS table in a form limited to in-frame rearrangements. Some clones are lacking; in checked studies, under half of them reflect an unresolved V gene, and why the rest are absent is not known. D and trimming were read from the DNA, whereas the V and J calls and clone size are those reported in that table. The sample data list 200,000 to 250,000 clones, and around nine tenths of these were observed just once. In total, the top ten clones hold about 10% of the sample.

V is shortened by 3 bases, J by 6 bases, and the region joining them spans 6 bases. The CDR3 measures 11 amino acids from cysteine to phenylalanine. The CDR3 DNA has 33 bases and is translated from base 1. Looking up the germline V gene (reference sequence) yields CDR1 LNHDA and CDR2 SQIVND. The receptor was isolated from a person between 18 and 65 years old who received the Ad26.COV2.S COVID-19 vaccine or a placebo. The sequencing used peripheral blood, collected in a trial of Ad26.COV2.S vaccine versus placebo. The V and J genes are TRBV19 and TRBJ2-7; the D gene is perhaps TRBD1, on 6 matching bases. The nucleotides read TGTGCCAGTAGTATGGGGGCCGAGCAGTACTTC. Its protein product is CASSMGAEQYF.